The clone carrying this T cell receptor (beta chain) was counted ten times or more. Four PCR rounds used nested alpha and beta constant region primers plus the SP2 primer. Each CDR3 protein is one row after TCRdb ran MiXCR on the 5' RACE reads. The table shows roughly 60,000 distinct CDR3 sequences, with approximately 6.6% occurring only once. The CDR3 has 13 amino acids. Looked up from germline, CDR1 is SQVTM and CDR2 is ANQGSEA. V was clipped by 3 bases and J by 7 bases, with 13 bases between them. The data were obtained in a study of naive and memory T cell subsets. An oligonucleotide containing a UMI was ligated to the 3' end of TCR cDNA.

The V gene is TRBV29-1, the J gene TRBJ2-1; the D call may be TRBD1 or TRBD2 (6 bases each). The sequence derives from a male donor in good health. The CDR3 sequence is CSVEGGYNNEQFF. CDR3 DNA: TGCAGCGTTGAGGGGGGCTACAATAATGAGCAGTTCTTC.